This TCR beta chain stems from a study of cytomegalovirus exposure and HLA in healthy donors. A word on this clone: Its antigen is not identified.

13 Jbeta primers and 60 Vbeta primers were used for the PCR. Generated by immunoSEQ multiplex PCR, the TCRdb table keeps only in-frame clones and is missing some. The table lists tens of thousands of clones, around 70% of them singletons. CDR1 SQVTM and CDR2 ANQGSEA come from the germline V gene. V shed 6 bases and J 5 bases; nucleotides not matched to a gene: 6. CDR3 length: 12 residues. Study results and limitations: Previously analyzed data showed that most TCR beta V segments were productive at a frequency of about 87% or about 30%. With DRB1 most and HLA-C fewest, TCR association rates differed between HLA loci in a later analysis.

Sequenced: PBMCs. This chain uses TRBV29-1 with TRBJ1-1, with 7 bases that match TRBD1. The TCR originated in a woman aged 25 to 45 in good health and CMV-seronegative. The CDR3 DNA reads TGCAGCGTCCCAGGGGGAGGTACTGAAGCTTTCTTT. As protein: CSVPGGGTEAFF.